The 8 T cell receptor beta chains listed next were all sequenced from one sample in a study of tumor-infiltrating lymphocytes in oesophageal squamous cell carcinoma listed by TCRdb under 2016. Libraries were prepared through PCR. The sequencing machine was an Illumina HiSeq 2000. Using fastp at Q25 and MiXCR, TCRdb reprocessed the public reads and kept productive beta chains. Merged by CDR3 protein, the rows form single entries marked with the most common genes and DNA. The sample records 15,000 to 25,000 distinct CDR3 sequences, 40% to 50% of which are singletons. About 14% of the sample belongs to the ten largest clones. Sequenced: normal esophageal tissue next to the tumor. These TCRs come from a male donor with esophageal squamous cell carcinoma.

This rearrangement joins TRBV28 to TRBJ2-5, with D possibly matching TRBD2 (7 bases). The J call could be wrong; TRBJ2-7 is a better fit for the DNA end. CDR1 is MDHEN and CDR2 is SYDVKM in the germline V gene. This CDR3 spans 14 amino acids. The CDR3, as DNA: TGTGCCAGCAAAGGGAGGGGGGCGTCCTACGAGCAGTACTTC. Protein sequence: CASKGRGASYEQYF.

V is TRBV6-6 and J is TRBJ2-4; 7 positions agree with TRBD1. Trimming at V came to 5 bases and at J to 0 bases, leaving 7 bases not matched to a gene. CDR1 and CDR2 (germline): MNHNY, SVGAGI (reference sequence). The CDR3 sequence is 16 residues long. The DNA for the CDR3 is TGTGCCAGCAGTAGACCGGGACAGAGAGCCAAAAACATTCAGTACTTC. The encoded protein is CASSRPGQRAKNIQYF.

At least ten counts were recorded for this clonotype. This chain links TRBV28 with TRBJ2-4, with 7 bases aligning to TRBD2. There are 15 residues in the CDR3. Germline values: CDR1 MDHEN, CDR2 SYDVKM. V lost 10 bases to trimming and J lost 13 bases; unmatched junction nucleotides: 22. CDR3 loop: CATFGGRGAYNEQYF. The DNA for the CDR3 is TGTGCCACCTTTGGCGGGAGAGGGGCTTACAATGAGCAGTACTTC.

By share, this clonotype ranks as medium-sized. This chain joins TRBV7-9 and TRBJ2-5; the D gene is possibly TRBD2 (5 bases). This CDR3 spans 14 amino acids. The germline gives CDR1 SEHNR, CDR2 FQNEAQ (reference sequence). Trimming pared 0 bases from V and 5 bases from J, leaving 10 bases between. Here the CDR3 reads CASSLANGIETQYF. The CDR3 bases are TGTGCCAGCAGCTTAGCGAACGGGATCGAGACCCAGTACTTC. Full variable domain (remainder filled in from reference TRBV7-9 and TRBJ2-5): DTGVSQNPRHKITKRGQNVTFRCDPISEHNRLYWYRQTLGQGPEFLTYFQNEAQLEKSRLLSDRFSAERPKGSFSTLEIQRTEQGDSAMYLCASSLANGIETQYFGPGTRLLVL.

V usage is TRBV7-9 and J usage is TRBJ2-5; possible D gene TRBD2, 5 bases. The CDR3 runs 14 residues. The germline V and J ends were trimmed by 1 base and 3 bases, with 9 bases remaining between them. Looked up from germline, CDR1 is SEHNR and CDR2 is FQNEAQ (reference sequence). The CDR3 DNA sequence: TGTGCCAGCAGCTTAGGGTACGGGGAAGAGACCCAGTACTTC. This sequence encodes CASSLGYGEETQYF.

This clonotype was observed a few times. A much larger clone differs by one base, so this may be a read error. The chain is built from TRBV10-1 and TRBJ2-3; 9 bases match TRBD2. The end of the DNA aligns better with TRBJ2-7, so the J call may be wrong. Germline CDR1 is WNHNN and CDR2 is SYGVQD (reference sequence). This CDR3 has 15 amino acids. DNA for the CDR3: TGCGCCAGCAGTGAGTCACTAGCGGGCCTCAATGAGCAGTACTTC. This encodes CASSESLAGLNEQYF.

This clonotype was found many times. This chain joins TRBV6-1 and TRBJ1-2; no firm D call. Per the germline V gene, CDR1 is MNHNS and CDR2 is SASEGT. The CDR3 runs to 14 residues. V lost 6 bases to trimming and J lost 6 bases, with 17 bases between them. For the CDR3, the DNA is TGTGCCAGCAGCCCACTGGGTCCGAGGGATGGCTACACCTTC. It is translated as CASSPLGPRDGYTF.

V gene TRBV7-9 combines with J gene TRBJ2-6; D possibly corresponds to TRBD2 (6 bases). Gene TRBJ2-1 matches the end of the DNA better, so the J call may be wrong. The CDR3 contains 15 residues. In germline, CDR1 is SEHNR, CDR2 FQNEAQ (reference sequence). This CDR3 reads CASSLVPTSSGEQFF. Here the CDR3 DNA reads TGTGCCAGCAGCTTAGTCCCGACTAGTTCCGGTGAGCAGTTCTTC.